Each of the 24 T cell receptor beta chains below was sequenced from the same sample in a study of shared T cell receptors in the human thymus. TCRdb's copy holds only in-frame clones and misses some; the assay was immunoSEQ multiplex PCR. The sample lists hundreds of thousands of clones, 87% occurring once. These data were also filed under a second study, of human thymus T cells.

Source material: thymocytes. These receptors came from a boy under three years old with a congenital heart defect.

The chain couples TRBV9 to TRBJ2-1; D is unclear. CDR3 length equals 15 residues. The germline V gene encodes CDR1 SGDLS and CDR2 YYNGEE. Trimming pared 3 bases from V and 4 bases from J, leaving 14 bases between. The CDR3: CASSAAVGSYNEQFF. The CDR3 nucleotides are TGTGCCAGCAGCGCGGCGGTCGGCAGTTACAATGAGCAGTTCTTC.

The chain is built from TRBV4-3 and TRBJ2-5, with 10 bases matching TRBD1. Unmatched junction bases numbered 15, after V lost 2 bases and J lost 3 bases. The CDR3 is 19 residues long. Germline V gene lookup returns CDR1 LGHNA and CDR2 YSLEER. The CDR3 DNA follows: TGCGCCAGCAGCCAAAGGCGCGGGACAGGGGCGGGAAGGGAAGAGACCCAGTACTTC. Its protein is CASSQRRGTGAGREETQYF.

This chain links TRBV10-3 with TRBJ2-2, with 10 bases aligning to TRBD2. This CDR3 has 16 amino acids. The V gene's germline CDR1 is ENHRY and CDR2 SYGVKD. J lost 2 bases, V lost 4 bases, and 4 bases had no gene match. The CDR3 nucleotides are TGTGCCATCAGTGTCGCTAGCGGGAGAAACACCGGGGAGCTGTTTTTT. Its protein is CAISVASGRNTGELFF.

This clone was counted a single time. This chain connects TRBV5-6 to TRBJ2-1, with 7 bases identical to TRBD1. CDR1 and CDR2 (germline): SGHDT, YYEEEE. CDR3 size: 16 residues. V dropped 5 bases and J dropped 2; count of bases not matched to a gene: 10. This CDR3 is CASRITGVFPYNEQFF. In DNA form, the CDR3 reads TGTGCCAGCAGGATAACAGGGGTGTTTCCCTACAATGAGCAGTTCTTC.

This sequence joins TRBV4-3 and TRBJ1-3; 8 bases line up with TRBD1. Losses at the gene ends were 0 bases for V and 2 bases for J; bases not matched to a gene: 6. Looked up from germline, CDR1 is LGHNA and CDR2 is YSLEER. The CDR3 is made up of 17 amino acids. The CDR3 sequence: CASSQDSRDRPGNTIYF. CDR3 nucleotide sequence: TGCGCCAGCAGCCAAGATAGTCGGGACAGGCCTGGAAACACCATATATTTT.

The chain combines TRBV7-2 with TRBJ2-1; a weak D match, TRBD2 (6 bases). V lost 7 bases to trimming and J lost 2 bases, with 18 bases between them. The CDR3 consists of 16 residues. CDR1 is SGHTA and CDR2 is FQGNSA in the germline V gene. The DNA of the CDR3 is TGTGCCAGCACTGGCCCGACGGGGGTACCCTACAATGAGCAGTTCTTC. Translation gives CASTGPTGVPYNEQFF. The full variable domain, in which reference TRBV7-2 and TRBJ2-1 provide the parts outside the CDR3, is GAGVSQSPSNKVTEKGKDVELRCDPISGHTALYWYRQSLGQGLEFLIYFQGNSAPDKSGLPSDRFSAERTGGSVSTLTIQRTQQEDSAVYLCASTGPTGVPYNEQFFGPGTRLTVL.

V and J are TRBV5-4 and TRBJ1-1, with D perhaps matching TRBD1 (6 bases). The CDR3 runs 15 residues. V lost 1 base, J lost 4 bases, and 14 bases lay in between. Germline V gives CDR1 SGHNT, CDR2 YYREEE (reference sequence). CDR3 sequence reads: CASSLLRGGGTEAFF. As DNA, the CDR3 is TGTGCCAGCAGCTTGCTTAGGGGGGGAGGCACTGAAGCTTTCTTT.

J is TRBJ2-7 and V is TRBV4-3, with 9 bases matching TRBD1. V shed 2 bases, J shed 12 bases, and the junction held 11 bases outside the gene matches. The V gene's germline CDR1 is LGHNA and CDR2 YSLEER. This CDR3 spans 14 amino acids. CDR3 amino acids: CASSQSAATGGLYF. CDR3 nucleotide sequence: TGCGCCAGCAGCCAAAGCGCCGCGACAGGGGGACTGTACTTC.

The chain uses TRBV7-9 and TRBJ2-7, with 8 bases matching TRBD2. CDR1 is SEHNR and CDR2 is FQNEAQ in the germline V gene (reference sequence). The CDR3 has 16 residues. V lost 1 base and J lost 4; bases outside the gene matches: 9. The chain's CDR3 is CASSLVLPSGPYEQYF. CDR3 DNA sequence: TGTGCCAGCAGCTTAGTTCTCCCTAGCGGGCCTTACGAGCAGTACTTC.

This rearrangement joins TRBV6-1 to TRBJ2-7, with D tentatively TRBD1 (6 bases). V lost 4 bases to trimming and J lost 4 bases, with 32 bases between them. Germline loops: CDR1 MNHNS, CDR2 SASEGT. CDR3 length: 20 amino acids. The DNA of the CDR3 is TGTGCCAGCAGTGCCGATGAGGGGAGAGTTTCCGCAGGGGCCAAATACGAGCAGTACTTC. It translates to CASSADEGRVSAGAKYEQYF.

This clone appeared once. CDR3 region: CATSRYKGKRGNEQFF. Written as DNA, the CDR3 is TGTGCCACCAGCAGATACAAGGGGAAGAGGGGGAATGAGCAGTTCTTC. The chain uses TRBV15 and TRBJ2-1, with a weak D call TRBD1 (6 bases). Between the trimmed V and J ends, which lost 2 bases and 7 bases, there was a span of 18 bases. The CDR3 has 16 residues. Germline values: CDR1 LNHNV, CDR2 YYDKDF (reference sequence). The variable domain in full, completed from reference TRBV15 and TRBJ2-1, reads DAMVIQNPRYQVTQFGKPVTLSCSQTLNHNVMYWYQQKSSQAPKLLFHYYDKDFNNEADTPDNFQSRRPNTSFCFLDIRSPGLGDTAMYLCATSRYKGKRGNEQFFGPGTRLTVL.

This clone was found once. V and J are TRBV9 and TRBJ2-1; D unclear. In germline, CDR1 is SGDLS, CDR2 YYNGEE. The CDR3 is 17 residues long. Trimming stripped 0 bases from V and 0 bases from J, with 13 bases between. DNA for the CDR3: TGTGCCAGCAGCGTAGCCCTCGGTATGAGCTCCTACAATGAGCAGTTCTTC. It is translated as CASSVALGMSSYNEQFF.

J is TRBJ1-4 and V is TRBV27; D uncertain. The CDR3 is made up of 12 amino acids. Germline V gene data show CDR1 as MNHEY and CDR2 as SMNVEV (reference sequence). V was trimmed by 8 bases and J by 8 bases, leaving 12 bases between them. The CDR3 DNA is TGTGCCAGCGGGCGACGAAAGGAAAAACTGTTTTTT. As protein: CASGRRKEKLFF.

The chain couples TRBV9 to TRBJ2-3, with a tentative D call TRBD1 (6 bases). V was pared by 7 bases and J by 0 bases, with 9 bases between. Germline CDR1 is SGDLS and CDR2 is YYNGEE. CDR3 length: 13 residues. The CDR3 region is CASGDISTDTQYF. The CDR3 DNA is TGTGCCAGCGGGGACATAAGCACAGATACGCAGTATTTT.

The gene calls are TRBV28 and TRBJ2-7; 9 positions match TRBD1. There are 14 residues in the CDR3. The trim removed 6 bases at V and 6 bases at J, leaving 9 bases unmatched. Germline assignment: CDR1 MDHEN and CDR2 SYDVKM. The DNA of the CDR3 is TGTGCCAGCAGGGTAAAAACAGGGGGCGTCGAGCAGTACTTC. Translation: CASRVKTGGVEQYF.

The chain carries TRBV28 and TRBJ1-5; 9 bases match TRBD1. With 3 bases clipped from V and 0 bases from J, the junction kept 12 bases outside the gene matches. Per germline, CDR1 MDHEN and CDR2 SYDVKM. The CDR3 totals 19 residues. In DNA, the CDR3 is TGTGCCAGCAGTTTCTCCCTCGGACAGGGGCAATATAGCAATCAGCCCCAGCATTTT. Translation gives CASSFSLGQGQYSNQPQHF.

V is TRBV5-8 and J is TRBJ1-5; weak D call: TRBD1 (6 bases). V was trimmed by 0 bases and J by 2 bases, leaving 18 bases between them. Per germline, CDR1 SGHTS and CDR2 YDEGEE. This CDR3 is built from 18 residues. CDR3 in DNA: TGTGCCAGCAGCTTGGTAAAACAGGGTCGGATTGGCAATCAGCCCCAGCATTTT. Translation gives CASSLVKQGRIGNQPQHF.

The CDR3 DNA reads TGTGCCAGCAGGGGAGGACAGGGGGCGGGGGAGCAGTACTTC. Translated, it gives CASRGGQGAGEQYF. The J gene is TRBJ2-7, the V gene TRBV6-5, with 11 bases matching TRBD1. The V and J ends lost 6 bases and 7 bases, in that order; junction bases with no gene match: 8. CDR1 and CDR2 (germline): MNHEY, SVGAGI. There are 14 residues in the CDR3.

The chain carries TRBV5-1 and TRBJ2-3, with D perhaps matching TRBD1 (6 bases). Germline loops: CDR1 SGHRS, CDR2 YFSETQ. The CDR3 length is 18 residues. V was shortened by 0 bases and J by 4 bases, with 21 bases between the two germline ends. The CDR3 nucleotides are TGCGCCAGCAGCTTGGCTCGACAGGTTTCCCGGCTCCCAGATACGCAGTATTTT. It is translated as CASSLARQVSRLPDTQYF. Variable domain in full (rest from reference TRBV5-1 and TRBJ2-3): KAGVTQTPRYLIKTRGQQVTLSCSPISGHRSVSWYQQTPGQGLQFLFEYFSETQRNKGNFPGRFSGRQFSNSRSEMNVSTLELGDSALYLCASSLARQVSRLPDTQYFGPGTRLTVL.

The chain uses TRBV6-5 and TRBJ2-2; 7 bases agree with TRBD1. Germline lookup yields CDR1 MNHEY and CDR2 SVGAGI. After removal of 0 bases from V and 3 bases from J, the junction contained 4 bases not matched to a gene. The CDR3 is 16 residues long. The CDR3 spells CASSYSRGRDTGELFF. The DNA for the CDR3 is TGTGCCAGCAGTTACTCTAGGGGGCGGGACACCGGGGAGCTGTTTTTT.

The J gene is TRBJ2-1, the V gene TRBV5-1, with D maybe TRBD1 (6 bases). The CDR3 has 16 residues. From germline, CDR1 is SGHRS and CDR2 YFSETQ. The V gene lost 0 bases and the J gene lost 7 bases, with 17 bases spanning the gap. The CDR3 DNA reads TGCGCCAGCAGCTTGGGGGCCCATAACAGGGAGAATGAGCAGTTCTTC. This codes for CASSLGAHNRENEQFF.

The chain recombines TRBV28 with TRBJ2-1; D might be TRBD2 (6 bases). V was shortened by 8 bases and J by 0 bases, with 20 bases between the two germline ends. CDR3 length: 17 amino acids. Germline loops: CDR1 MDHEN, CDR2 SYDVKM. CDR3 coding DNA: TGTGCCAGCTCAAATCGGACCCCGGGAGTCTCCTACAATGAGCAGTTCTTC. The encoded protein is CASSNRTPGVSYNEQFF.

CDR3 sequence reads: CASSRTENTEAFF. CDR3 DNA sequence: TGTGCCAGCAGCCGGACAGAAAACACTGAAGCTTTCTTT. The rearrangement links TRBV27 to TRBJ1-1; a weak D match, TRBD1 (6 bases). Germline CDR1 and CDR2: MNHEY and SMNVEV (reference sequence). This CDR3 comprises 13 residues. V lost 6 bases and J lost 2, with 10 bases in between.

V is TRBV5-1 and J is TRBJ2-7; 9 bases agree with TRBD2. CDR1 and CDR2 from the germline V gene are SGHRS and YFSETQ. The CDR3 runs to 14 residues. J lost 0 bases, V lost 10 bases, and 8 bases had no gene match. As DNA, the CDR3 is TGCGCCGGCTCCCAGCGGGGGGACTCCTACGAGCAGTACTTC. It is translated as CAGSQRGDSYEQYF.